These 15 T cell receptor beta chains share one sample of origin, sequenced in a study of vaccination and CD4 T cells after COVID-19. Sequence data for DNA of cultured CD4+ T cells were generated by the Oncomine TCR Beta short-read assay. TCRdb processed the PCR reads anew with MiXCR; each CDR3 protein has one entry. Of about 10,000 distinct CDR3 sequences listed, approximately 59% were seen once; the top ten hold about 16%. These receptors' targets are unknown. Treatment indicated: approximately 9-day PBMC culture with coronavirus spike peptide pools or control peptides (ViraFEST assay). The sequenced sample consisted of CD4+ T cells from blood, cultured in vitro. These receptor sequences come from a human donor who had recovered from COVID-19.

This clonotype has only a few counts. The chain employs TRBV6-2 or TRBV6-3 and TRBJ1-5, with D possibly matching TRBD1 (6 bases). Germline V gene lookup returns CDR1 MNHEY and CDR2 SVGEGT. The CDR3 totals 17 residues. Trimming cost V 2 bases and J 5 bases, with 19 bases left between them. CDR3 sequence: CASSYPGTLQGHQPQHF. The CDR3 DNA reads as TGTGCCAGCAGTTACCCCGGGACACTCCAGGGTCATCAGCCCCAGCATTTT.

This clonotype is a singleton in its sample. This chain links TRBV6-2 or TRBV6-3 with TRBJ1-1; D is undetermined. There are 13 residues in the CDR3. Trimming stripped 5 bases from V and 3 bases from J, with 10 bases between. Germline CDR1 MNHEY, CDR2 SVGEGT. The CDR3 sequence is CASSTDGDTEAFF. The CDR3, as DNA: TGTGCCAGCAGTACGGACGGGGACACTGAAGCTTTCTTT.

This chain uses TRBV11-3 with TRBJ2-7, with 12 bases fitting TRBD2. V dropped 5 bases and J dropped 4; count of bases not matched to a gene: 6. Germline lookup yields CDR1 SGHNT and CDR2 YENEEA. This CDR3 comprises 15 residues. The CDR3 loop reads CASSLTSGRIYEQYF. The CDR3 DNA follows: TGTGCCAGCAGCCTGACTAGCGGGAGAATTTACGAGCAGTACTTC.

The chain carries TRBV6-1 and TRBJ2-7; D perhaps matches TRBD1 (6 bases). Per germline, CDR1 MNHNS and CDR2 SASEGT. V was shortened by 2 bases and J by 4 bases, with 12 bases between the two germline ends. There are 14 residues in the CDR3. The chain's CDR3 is CASSESGQIYEQYF. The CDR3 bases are TGTGCCAGCAGTGAATCCGGACAGATTTACGAGCAGTACTTC.

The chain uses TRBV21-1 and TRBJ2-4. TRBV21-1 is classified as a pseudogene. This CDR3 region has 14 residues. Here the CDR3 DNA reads TGTGCCAGCGGCAAGGGGCTAGACAAAAACATTCAGTACTTC. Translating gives CASGKGLDKNIQYF.

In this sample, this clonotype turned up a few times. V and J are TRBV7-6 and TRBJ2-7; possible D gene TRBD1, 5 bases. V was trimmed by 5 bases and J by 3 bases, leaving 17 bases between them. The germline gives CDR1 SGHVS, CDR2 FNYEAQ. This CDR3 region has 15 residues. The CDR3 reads CASSPEWTYVYEQYF. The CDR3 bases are TGTGCCAGCAGCCCCGAGTGGACATACGTCTACGAGCAGTACTTC.

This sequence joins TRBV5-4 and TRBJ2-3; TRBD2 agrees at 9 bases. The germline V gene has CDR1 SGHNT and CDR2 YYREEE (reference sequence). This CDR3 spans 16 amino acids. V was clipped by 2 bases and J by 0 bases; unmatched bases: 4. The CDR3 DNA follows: TGTGCCAGCAGCTTAGGGCTAGCGGGAAGCACAGATACGCAGTATTTT. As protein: CASSLGLAGSTDTQYF.

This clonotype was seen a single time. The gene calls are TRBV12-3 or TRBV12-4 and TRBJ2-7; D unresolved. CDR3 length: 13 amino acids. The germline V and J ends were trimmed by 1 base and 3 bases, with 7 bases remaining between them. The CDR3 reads CASSLVGIYEQYF. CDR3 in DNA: TGTGCCAGCAGTTTAGTGGGGATCTACGAGCAGTACTTC.

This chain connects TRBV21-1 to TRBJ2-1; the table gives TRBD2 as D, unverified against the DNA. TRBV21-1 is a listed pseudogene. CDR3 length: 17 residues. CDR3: CASSKVRDYPTNNEQFF. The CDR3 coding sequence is TGTGCCAGCAGCAAGGTACGGGACTACCCTACGAACAATGAGCAGTTCTTC.

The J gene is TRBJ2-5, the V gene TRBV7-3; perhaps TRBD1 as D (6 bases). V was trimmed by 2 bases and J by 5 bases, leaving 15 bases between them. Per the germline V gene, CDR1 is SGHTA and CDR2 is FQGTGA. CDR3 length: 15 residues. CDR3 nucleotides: TGTGCCAGCAGCTTAGAACCGCAGGGGTGGGAGACCCAGTACTTC. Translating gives CASSLEPQGWETQYF.

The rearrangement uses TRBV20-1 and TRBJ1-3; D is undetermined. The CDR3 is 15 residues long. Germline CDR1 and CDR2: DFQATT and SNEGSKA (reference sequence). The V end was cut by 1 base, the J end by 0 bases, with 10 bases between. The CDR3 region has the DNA TGCAGTGCTAGAGGAGCCACCATCTCTGGAAACACCATATATTTT. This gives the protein CSARGATISGNTIYF.

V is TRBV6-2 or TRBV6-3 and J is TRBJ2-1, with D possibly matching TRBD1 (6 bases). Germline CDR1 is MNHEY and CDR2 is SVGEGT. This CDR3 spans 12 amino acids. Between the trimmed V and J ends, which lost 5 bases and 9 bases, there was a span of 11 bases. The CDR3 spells CASSTRGPEQFF. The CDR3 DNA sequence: TGTGCCAGCAGTACCAGGGGCCCTGAGCAGTTCTTC.

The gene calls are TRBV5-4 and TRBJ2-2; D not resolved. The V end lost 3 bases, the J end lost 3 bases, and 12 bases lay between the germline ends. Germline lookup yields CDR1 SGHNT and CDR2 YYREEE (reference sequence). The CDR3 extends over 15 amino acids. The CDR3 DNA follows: TGTGCCAGCAGCTCGCCCTCCGGGTACACCGGGGAGCTGTTTTTT. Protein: CASSSPSGYTGELFF.

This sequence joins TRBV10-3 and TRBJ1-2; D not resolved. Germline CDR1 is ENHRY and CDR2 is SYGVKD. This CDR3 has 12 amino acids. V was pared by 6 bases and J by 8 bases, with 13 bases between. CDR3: CAIRGPEGGYTF. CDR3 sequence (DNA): TGTGCCATCAGAGGACCGGAGGGCGGCTACACCTTC.

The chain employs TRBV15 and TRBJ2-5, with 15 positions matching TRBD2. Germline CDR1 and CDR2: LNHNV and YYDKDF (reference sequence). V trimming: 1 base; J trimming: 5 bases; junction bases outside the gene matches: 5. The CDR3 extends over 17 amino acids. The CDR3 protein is CATSRGTSGGARETQYF. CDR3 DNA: TGTGCCACCAGCAGAGGGACTAGCGGGGGGGCCCGGGAGACCCAGTACTTC.